At least ten counts were recorded for the clone carrying this T cell receptor beta chain. Its target is not known. It was RNA transcripts that yielded the amplified TCR beta CDR3 regions. Researchers ran a first-round RT-PCR on the TCR CDR3 using the HTBI primer set. TCRdb re-called the multiplex PCR reads with MiXCR, one entry per CDR3 protein. The table has a few hundred thousand distinct CDR3 sequences, 20% to 30% seen once; the top ten hold around four fifths. This sample is drawn from a study of T cells in Graves' hyperthyroidism and ophthalmopathy. General study results and limits: A median approximately 6.8 months before onset, the model predicted ophthalmopathy.

What was sequenced was blood. The sequence came from a man between 45 and 60 years old with Graves' hyperthyroidism.

For the CDR3, the DNA is TGCGCCAGCAGCTTGGTGTCGGGGAGCACAGATACGCAGTATTTT. It specifies CASSLVSGSTDTQYF. The chain joins TRBV5-1 to TRBJ2-3, with a weak D call TRBD2 (5 bases). The CDR3 has 15 residues. Trimming removed 0 bases from V and 0 bases from J, with 8 bases in between. Germline loops: CDR1 SGHRS, CDR2 YFSETQ.